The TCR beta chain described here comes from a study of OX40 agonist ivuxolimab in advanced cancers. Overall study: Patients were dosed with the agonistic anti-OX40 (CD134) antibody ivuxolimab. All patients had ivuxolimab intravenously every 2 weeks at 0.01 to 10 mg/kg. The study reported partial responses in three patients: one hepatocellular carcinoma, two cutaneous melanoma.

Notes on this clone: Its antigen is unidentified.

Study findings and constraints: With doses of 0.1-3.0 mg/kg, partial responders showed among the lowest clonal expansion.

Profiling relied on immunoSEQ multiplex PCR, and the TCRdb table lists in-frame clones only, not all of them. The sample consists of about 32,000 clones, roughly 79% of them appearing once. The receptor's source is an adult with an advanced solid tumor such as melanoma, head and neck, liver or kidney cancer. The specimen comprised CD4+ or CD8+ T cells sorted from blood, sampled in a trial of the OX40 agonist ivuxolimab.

CDR3 bases: TGTGCCAGCAGCTTAGCAGAGGAGCAGTACTTC. Translation: CASSLAEEQYF. The gene calls are TRBV7-2 and TRBJ2-7; D is unresolved. CDR3 length: 11 amino acids. Germline lookup yields CDR1 SGHTA and CDR2 FQGNSA. V shed 0 bases and J shed 7 bases, with 4 bases lying between them.